The 28 T cell receptor beta chains reported below all come from one sample, sequenced in a study of T cell responses to AZD1222 COVID-19 vaccine. The protocol was immunoSEQ multiplex PCR, while the TCRdb copy is restricted to in-frame clones and leaves out a portion. The profile shows about 200,000 clones, over 85% of them singletons. The material sequenced was peripheral blood, taken 28 days after the second AZD1222 dose. The receptors stem from an adult who received the AZD1222 COVID-19 vaccine.

DNA for the CDR3: TGTGCCAGCAGTTTAGGTGTGGGGGCAGGGAACACTGAAGCTTTCTTT. Its protein product is CASSLGVGAGNTEAFF. V and J are TRBV28 and TRBJ1-1; possibly TRBD1 for D (6 bases). There are 16 residues in the CDR3. V lost 2 bases and J 1 base, leaving 14 bases between the germline ends. The germline CDR1 and CDR2 sequences are MDHEN and SYDVKM.

CDR3 region: CASSLVGQGYDYGYTF. CDR3 sequence (DNA): TGTGCCAGCAGCTTGGTTGGACAGGGTTACGACTATGGCTACACCTTC. This rearrangement joins TRBV5-4 to TRBJ1-2; 8 bases map to TRBD1. The CDR3 has 16 residues. V shed 0 bases, J shed 3 bases, and the junction held 7 bases outside the gene matches. Germline V gives CDR1 SGHNT, CDR2 YYREEE (reference sequence).

V gene TRBV5-1 combines with J gene TRBJ1-1; no firm D call. CDR3 length: 14 residues. Per germline, CDR1 SGHRS and CDR2 YFSETQ. V gave up 1 base and J gave up 0 bases, with 7 bases separating them. The CDR3 DNA reads TGCGCCAGCAGCTTGAGCGTTTTGAACACTGAAGCTTTCTTT. It specifies CASSLSVLNTEAFF.

The count of this clone is one. The chain uses TRBV19 and TRBJ1-5; 8 nucleotides agree with TRBD1. The V and J ends lost 5 bases and 6 bases, in that order; junction bases with no gene match: 3. This CDR3 contains 13 residues. Germline V gene sequence: CDR1 LNHDA, CDR2 SQIVND (reference sequence). The CDR3 DNA sequence: TGTGCCAGTAGTCAACAGGGGGGTCAGCCCCAGCATTTT. Protein: CASSQQGGQPQHF.

The genes are TRBV5-6 and TRBJ1-1; no firm D call. Germline-derived CDR1 and CDR2 are SGHDT and YYEEEE. This CDR3 has 12 residues. The ends were cut back, 2 bases at V and 10 bases at J, with 12 bases in the middle. CDR3 amino acids: CASSLGPLGAFF. CDR3 sequence (DNA): TGTGCCAGCAGCTTAGGCCCCCTAGGAGCTTTCTTT.

The J gene is TRBJ1-2, the V gene TRBV6-1, with a weak D call TRBD1 (5 bases). This CDR3 has 16 residues. Deletions cut 1 base from V and 0 bases from J, with 12 bases between. The germline V gene has CDR1 MNHNS and CDR2 SASEGT. CDR3 residues: CASSEVGRGANYGYTF. CDR3 coding DNA: TGTGCCAGCAGTGAAGTTGGTAGAGGGGCTAACTATGGCTACACCTTC.

The V and J genes are TRBV7-2 and TRBJ1-1, with a weak D call TRBD1 (5 bases). V lost 1 base to trimming and J lost 6 bases, with 21 bases between them. The CDR3 runs to 17 residues. CDR1 and CDR2 from the germline V gene are SGHTA and FQGNSA. CDR3 protein: CASSLGAGSRVGAEAFF. CDR3 bases: TGTGCCAGCAGCTTAGGGGCAGGGAGTAGGGTAGGAGCTGAAGCTTTCTTT.

This clone was seen only once. The chain employs TRBV7-9 and TRBJ1-5; D uncertain. The CDR3 runs 15 residues. Germline CDR1 is SEHNR and CDR2 is FQNEAQ (reference sequence). V was shortened by 3 bases and J by 3 bases, with 12 bases between the two germline ends. This chain's CDR3 is CASSLGGGYNQPQHF. The CDR3 DNA reads TGTGCCAGCAGCTTGGGTGGAGGGTACAATCAGCCCCAGCATTTT.

The chain combines TRBV23-1 with TRBJ1-5, with 12 bases that match TRBD1. TRBV23-1 is an ORF; its function is uncertain. The J segment lost 0 bases and the V segment lost 2 bases, leaving 8 bases of the junction unmatched. The CDR3 runs 19 residues. CDR3 nucleotides: TGCGCCAGCAGTCAAAAGGGGACAGGGGGCGAAAATAGCAATCAGCCCCAGCATTTT. It is translated as CASSQKGTGGENSNQPQHF.

The gene calls are TRBV9 and TRBJ1-2, with D possibly matching TRBD1 (5 bases). The CDR3 consists of 14 residues. Between the trimmed V and J ends, which lost 4 bases and 6 bases, there was a span of 16 bases. CDR1 is SGDLS and CDR2 is YYNGEE in the germline V gene. CDR3 nucleotides: TGTGCCAGCAGCCCCAACTCAGGGCAGGATGGCTACACCTTC. The encoded protein is CASSPNSGQDGYTF. The full variable domain, completed using reference TRBV9 and TRBJ1-2, is DSGVTQTPKHLITATGQRVTLRCSPRSGDLSVYWYQQSLDQGLQFLIQYYNGEERAKGNILERFSAQQFPDLHSELNLSSLELGDSALYFCASSPNSGQDGYTFGSGTRLTVV.

The rearrangement uses TRBV6-5 and TRBJ2-7; TRBD2 agrees at 8 bases. With 5 bases clipped from V and 6 bases from J, the junction kept 12 bases outside the gene matches. Germline V CDR1 and CDR2: MNHEY, SVGAGI. CDR3 size: 15 residues. CDR3 DNA: TGTGCCAGCAGTCCCCCTTTTGGTCTAGCGGGCGAGCAGTACTTC. Its translation: CASSPPFGLAGEQYF.

V is TRBV9 and J is TRBJ2-5; a possible D gene is TRBD1 (5 bases). The V end was cut by 4 bases, the J end by 0 bases, with 10 bases between. This CDR3 has 14 amino acids. From germline, CDR1 is SGDLS and CDR2 YYNGEE. CDR3: CASSPGNNQETQYF. DNA of the CDR3: TGTGCCAGCAGCCCAGGGAATAACCAAGAGACCCAGTACTTC.

The CDR3 loop is CASSPPGVTMNTEAFF. CDR3 sequence (DNA): TGTGCCAGCAGCCCACCGGGGGTGACCATGAACACTGAAGCTTTCTTT. V and J are TRBV14 and TRBJ1-1, with D possibly matching TRBD1 (5 bases). In germline, CDR1 is SGHDN, CDR2 FVKESK. Trimming removed 4 bases at V and 0 bases at J, with 15 bases between. This CDR3 has 16 amino acids.

The chain uses TRBV5-6 and TRBJ1-4, with D uncertain. Between the trimmed V and J ends, which lost 0 bases and 2 bases, there was a span of 5 bases. Germline CDR1 SGHDT, CDR2 YYEEEE. CDR3 size: 14 residues. CDR3 coding DNA: TGTGCCAGCAGCTTGGTGGCGACTAATGAAAAACTGTTTTTT. Amino acids: CASSLVATNEKLFF.

The chain is built from TRBV11-2 and TRBJ2-7; 7 nucleotides agree with TRBD1. This CDR3 is built from 14 residues. Germline V gene sequence: CDR1 SGHAT, CDR2 FQNNGV. Trimming took 5 bases from V and 5 from J; bases not matched to a gene: 9. The CDR3 here is CASSHSRGHHEQYF. CDR3 sequence (DNA): TGTGCCAGCAGCCACTCGAGGGGGCACCACGAGCAGTACTTC.

CDR3 nucleotides: TGTGCCAGCAGTGACACACGGCGCCCTAACTATGGCTACACCTTC. This codes for CASSDTRRPNYGYTF. V usage is TRBV25-1 and J usage is TRBJ1-2; D ambiguous. The germline V gene has CDR1 MGHDK and CDR2 SYGVNS. V shed 3 bases and J shed 0 bases, with 11 bases lying between them. This CDR3 has 15 amino acids.

On this clone: Other DNA sequences in this sample translate to the same CDR3. CDR3 loop: CASSLSPGTTEAFF. The CDR3 DNA sequence: TGTGCCAGCAGTTTATCCCCAGGCACCACTGAAGCTTTCTTT. The V call is TRBV28, the J call TRBJ1-1; D is uncertain. The CDR3 runs 14 residues. Trimming took 1 base from V and 4 from J, leaving 10 bases between them. Germline lookup yields CDR1 MDHEN and CDR2 SYDVKM.

This clone was picked up one time. The chain employs TRBV6-2 or TRBV6-3 and TRBJ1-1; D unresolved. The germline V gene encodes CDR1 MNHEY and CDR2 SVGEGT. The V end lost 2 bases, the J end lost 3 bases, and 10 bases lay between the germline ends. The CDR3 runs 14 residues. Written as DNA, the CDR3 is TGTGCCAGCAGTTACGTCATGCGGTACACTGAAGCTTTCTTT. Encoded protein: CASSYVMRYTEAFF.

The chain recombines TRBV7-2 with TRBJ2-7; D possibly corresponds to TRBD2 (6 bases). Per the germline V gene, CDR1 is SGHTA and CDR2 is FQGNSA. This CDR3 comprises 13 residues. Trimming stripped 4 bases from V and 6 bases from J, with 13 bases between. CDR3 loop: CASSSNMGGEQYF. The CDR3 nucleotides are TGTGCCAGCAGCTCAAACATGGGAGGCGAGCAGTACTTC.

The CDR3 here is CASSVGRSRTEAFF. The CDR3 DNA sequence: TGTGCCAGCAGCGTGGGACGGTCGCGCACTGAAGCTTTCTTT. The chain couples TRBV5-4 to TRBJ1-1, with D possibly TRBD1 on 5 matching bases. V dropped 4 bases and J dropped 4 bases, with 14 bases sitting between them. CDR1 is SGHNT, CDR2 YYREEE, per germline (reference sequence). This CDR3 is built from 14 residues.

The chain uses TRBV2 and TRBJ1-2, with D perhaps matching TRBD1 (6 bases). The CDR3 extends over 12 amino acids. V shed 7 bases and J shed 8 bases, with 14 bases lying between them. CDR1 and CDR2 (germline): SNHLY, FYNNEI. The DNA of the CDR3 is TGTGCCAGCAACCCAGGGGATGGCGGCTACACCTTC. It encodes CASNPGDGGYTF.

The chain combines TRBV5-1 with TRBJ2-1; TRBD2 matches at 11 bases. The V segment lost 0 bases and the J segment 10 bases; nucleotides outside the gene matches: 9. This CDR3 comprises 16 residues. Germline V gene sequence: CDR1 SGHRS, CDR2 YFSETQ. The CDR3 coding sequence is TGCGCCAGCAGCTTGGGCTCTAGCGGGGGGTCCGACGAGCAGTTCTTC. As protein: CASSLGSSGGSDEQFF.

V usage is TRBV2 and J usage is TRBJ1-1, with TRBD1 matching 7 bases. The V segment lost 8 bases and the J segment 4 bases; nucleotides outside the gene matches: 10. The CDR3 spans 14 residues. The germline V gene encodes CDR1 SNHLY and CDR2 FYNNEI. This CDR3 reads CASGINRGGTEAFF. The CDR3, as DNA: TGTGCCAGCGGGATTAACAGGGGAGGCACTGAAGCTTTCTTT.

This clone showed up just a few times. The V call is TRBV2, the J call TRBJ2-7; 8 bases are a match to TRBD2. J was trimmed by 6 bases and V by 1 base; bases with no gene match: 5. Germline CDR1 SNHLY, CDR2 FYNNEI. The CDR3 is made up of 14 amino acids. The CDR3 sequence: CASSEERGRGEQYF. The CDR3 DNA is TGTGCCAGCAGTGAAGAGCGGGGGAGGGGCGAGCAGTACTTC. Looking up the rest from reference TRBV2 and TRBJ2-7 gives the full variable domain: EPEVTQTPSHQVTQMGQEVILRCVPISNHLYFYWYRQILGQKVEFLVSFYNNEISEKSEIFDDQFSVERPDGSNFTLKIRSTKLEDSAMYFCASSEERGRGEQYFGPGTRLTVT.

This chain links TRBV11-2 with TRBJ1-1; D gene ambiguous. The CDR3 covers 13 residues. Germline V gene lookup returns CDR1 SGHAT and CDR2 FQNNGV. V gave up 0 bases and J gave up 10 bases, with 12 bases separating them. CDR3 coding DNA: TGTGCCAGCAGCTTAGATCCGGGCGCAGGAGCTTTCTTT. Its translation: CASSLDPGAGAFF.

This chain connects TRBV19 to TRBJ1-1; the D gene is possibly TRBD1 (6 bases). The CDR3 runs to 15 residues. Trimming shortened V by 6 bases and J by 3 bases, and 17 bases separated the two germline ends. Germline-derived CDR1 and CDR2 are LNHDA and SQIVND (reference sequence). CDR3 region: CASRRQVPPYTEAFF. The CDR3 nucleotides read TGTGCCAGTAGGAGACAGGTCCCCCCTTACACTGAAGCTTTCTTT. Using reference TRBV19 and TRBJ1-1 for the parts outside the CDR3, the full variable domain is DGGITQSPKYLFRKEGQNVTLSCEQNLNHDAMYWYRQDPGQGLRLIYYSQIVNDFQKGDIAEGYSVSREKKESFPLTVTSAQKNPTAFYLCASRRQVPPYTEAFFGQGTRLTVV.

This rearrangement joins TRBV2 to TRBJ1-2, with TRBD1 matching over 9 bases. CDR3 length equals 14 residues. Germline loops: CDR1 SNHLY, CDR2 FYNNEI. The J segment lost 2 bases and the V segment lost 6 bases, leaving 4 bases of the junction unmatched. The CDR3 DNA sequence: TGTGCCAGCAGGGGGGACAGGGAAAACTATGGCTACACCTTC. It is translated as CASRGDRENYGYTF.

The V gene is TRBV11-2, the J gene TRBJ2-7; TRBD2 agrees at 7 bases. V trimming: 5 bases; J trimming: 2 bases; junction bases outside the gene matches: 3. Germline values: CDR1 SGHAT, CDR2 FQNNGV. This CDR3 has 13 residues. The CDR3 coding sequence is TGTGCCAGCAGCCTCGGGGGGACCTACGAGCAGTACTTC. Translating gives CASSLGGTYEQYF.